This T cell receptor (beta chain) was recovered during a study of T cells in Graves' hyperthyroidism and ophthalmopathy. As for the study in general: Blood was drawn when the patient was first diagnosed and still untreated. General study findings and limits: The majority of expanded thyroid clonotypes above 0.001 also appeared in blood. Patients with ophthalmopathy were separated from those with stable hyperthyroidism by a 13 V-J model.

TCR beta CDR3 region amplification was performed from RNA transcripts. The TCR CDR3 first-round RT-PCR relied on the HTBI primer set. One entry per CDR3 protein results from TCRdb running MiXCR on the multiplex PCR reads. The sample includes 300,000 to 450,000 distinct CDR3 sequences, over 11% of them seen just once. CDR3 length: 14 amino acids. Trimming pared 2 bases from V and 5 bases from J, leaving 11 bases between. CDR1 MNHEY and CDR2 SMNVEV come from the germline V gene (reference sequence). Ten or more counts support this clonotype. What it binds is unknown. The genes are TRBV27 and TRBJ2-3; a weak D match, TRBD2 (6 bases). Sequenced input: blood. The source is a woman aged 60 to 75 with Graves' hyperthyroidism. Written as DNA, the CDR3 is TGTGCCAGCAGTTTACCGGGAGAGGGAGATACGCAGTATTTT. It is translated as CASSLPGEGDTQYF.